Presented here are 9 T cell receptor beta chains from one specimen sequenced in a study of PD-1 blockade in mismatch repair-deficient tumors. Data came from immunoSEQ multiplex PCR; TCRdb stores just in-frame clones and leaves some out. The data show under 95,000 clones, 70% to 90% seen once. The sequencing here drew on peripheral blood, taken 44 weeks after starting pembrolizumab. These receptors originate from an adult with mismatch repair-deficient cancer.

This chain links TRBV11-2 with TRBJ2-4; no reliable D call. This CDR3 region has 13 residues. V lost 5 bases to trimming and J lost 7 bases, with 12 bases between them. Germline CDR1 reads SGHAT; CDR2 reads FQNNGV. The CDR3 region is CASSHISQNIQYF. The CDR3 DNA follows: TGTGCCAGCAGCCATATCTCCCAGAACATTCAGTACTTC. Together with reference TRBV11-2 and TRBJ2-4, the CDR3 gives the full variable domain: EAGVAQSPRYKIIEKRQSVAFWCNPISGHATLYWYQQILGQGPKLLIQFQNNGVVDDSQLPKDRFSAERLKGVDSTLKIQPAKLEDSAVYLCASSHISQNIQYFGAGTRLSVL.

Of note for this clone: The junction does not match germline at one end; this may be a read error. The J gene is TRBJ1-5, the V gene TRBV28; the match to TRBD1 covers 7 bases. The V gene's germline CDR1 is MDHEN and CDR2 SYDVKM. This CDR3 contains 13 residues. CDR3 DNA: TGTGCCAGCAGTTGGGACAGCAACCAGCCCCAGCATTTT. Its translation is CASSWDSNQPQHF.

This clone showed up many times. The CDR3 DNA reads TGCGCCAGCAGCCCCACTAGCTTCAACACCGGGGAGCTGTTTTTT. Amino acids: CASSPTSFNTGELFF. The rearrangement uses TRBV4-1 and TRBJ2-2; TRBD2 might be the D (6 bases). The V gene lost 4 bases and the J gene lost 2 bases, with 11 bases spanning the gap. Looked up from germline, CDR1 is MGHRA and CDR2 is YSYEKL. The CDR3 is 15 residues long.

V usage is TRBV29-1 and J usage is TRBJ1-1; D call uncertain. From germline, CDR1 is SQVTM and CDR2 ANQGSEA. This CDR3 has 13 residues. The V end was cut by 1 base, the J end by 0 bases, with 6 bases between. The CDR3 reads CSVEGVLNTEAFF. In DNA form, the CDR3 reads TGCAGCGTTGAAGGGGTGTTGAACACTGAAGCTTTCTTT.

This clone was counted only a few times. The chain recombines TRBV6-5 with TRBJ2-6; possible D gene TRBD1, 6 bases. CDR3 length: 15 amino acids. Trimming removed 8 bases from V and 0 bases from J, with 11 bases in between. CDR1 and CDR2 from the germline V gene are MNHEY and SVGAGI. The CDR3 region has the DNA TGTGCCAGCCAGACAGGCTCCTCTGGGGCCAACGTCCTGACTTTC. This translates into CASQTGSSGANVLTF.

The chain carries TRBV5-6 and TRBJ1-4, with TRBD1 identical over 10 bases. This CDR3 spans 14 amino acids. J lost 6 bases, V lost 3 bases, and 2 bases had no gene match. Germline V gives CDR1 SGHDT, CDR2 YYEEEE. As DNA, the CDR3 is TGTGCCAGCAGCTCGACAGGGGGCTATGAAAAACTGTTTTTT. Amino acids: CASSSTGGYEKLFF.

The genes are TRBV5-1 and TRBJ1-3; 9 bases match TRBD1. Trimming took 4 bases from V and 6 from J; bases not matched to a gene: 5. From germline, CDR1 is SGHRS and CDR2 YFSETQ. The CDR3 is made up of 14 amino acids. The CDR3 reads CASSQTGGENTIYF. The DNA of the CDR3 is TGCGCCAGCAGCCAAACAGGGGGCGAAAACACCATATATTTT. Based on the CDR3 plus reference TRBV5-1 and TRBJ1-3, the full variable domain is KAGVTQTPRYLIKTRGQQVTLSCSPISGHRSVSWYQQTPGQGLQFLFEYFSETQRNKGNFPGRFSGRQFSNSRSEMNVSTLELGDSALYLCASSQTGGENTIYFGEGSWLTVV.

The rearrangement uses TRBV5-8 and TRBJ1-1; no firm D call. The V end lost 7 bases, the J end lost 8 bases, and 21 bases lay between the germline ends. Germline-derived CDR1 and CDR2 are SGHTS and YDEGEE. There are 14 residues in the CDR3. The CDR3 reads CASQRQFRYEEAFF. The CDR3 nucleotides read TGTGCCAGCCAAAGACAATTTAGGTACGAGGAAGCTTTCTTT.

The V and J genes are TRBV11-3 and TRBJ2-5, with no clear D. The CDR3 runs 11 residues. V was trimmed by 6 bases and J by 5 bases, leaving 7 bases between them. The germline gives CDR1 SGHNT, CDR2 YENEEA. CDR3 sequence: CASRIGETQYF. CDR3 nucleotide sequence: TGTGCCAGCAGAATCGGGGAGACCCAGTACTTC.